The sequence of this T cell receptor (beta chain) was determined in a study of T cells in women clearing cervical HPV infection. Profiled with immunoSEQ multiplex PCR; TCRdb holds only in-frame clones, not every one. This sample contains under 25,000 clones. Germline CDR1 and CDR2: LGHNA and YNFKEQ. The CDR3 loop spans 17 amino acids. With V trimmed by 4 bases and J by 2 bases, 9 bases remained unmatched. Points on this clone: Read data end 3 residues before the CDR3 end; the end is taken from the germline J gene.

This TCR was sampled from a woman between 18 and 70 years old with a cervical HPV16 infection that either progressed to CIN3+ or cleared (not recorded which). The rearrangement uses TRBV4-2 and TRBJ2-2; 8 bases agree with TRBD1. The source material was blood buffy coat. The DNA read from the CDR3 is TGTGCCAGCAGCCCCAGGGGGCAGGGCCCCAACACCGGGGAG. It is translated as CASSPRGQGPNTGE. The whole CDR3 is CASSPRGQGPNTGELFF.